One sample yielded the 11 T cell receptor beta chains listed below, sequenced in a study of T cell changes during pregnancy in multiple sclerosis. Assay used: immunoSEQ multiplex PCR; TCRdb lists only in-frame clones, some missing. The sample shows more than 90,000 clones, 80% to 95% of them seen only once. The specimen comprised peripheral blood, sampled in the first trimester of pregnancy. These receptor sequences come from a female donor with multiple sclerosis, enrolled in a pregnancy study.

This rearrangement joins TRBV9 to TRBJ1-2; TRBD1 aligns across 8 bases. The junction had 5 bases not matched to a gene; V was cut back by 0 bases and J by 1 base. This CDR3 spans 16 amino acids. The germline CDR1 and CDR2 sequences are SGDLS and YYNGEE. The CDR3 protein is CASSVGTGIGNYGYTF. The CDR3 DNA sequence: TGTGCCAGCAGCGTAGGGACAGGGATCGGTAACTATGGCTACACCTTC.

The chain carries TRBV27 and TRBJ2-1, with TRBD1 identical over 11 bases. Germline lookup yields CDR1 MNHEY and CDR2 SMNVEV (reference sequence). The CDR3 is 17 residues long. The ends lost 4 bases at V and 3 bases at J; junction bases unmatched: 8. For the CDR3, the DNA is TGTGCCAGCAGTTGGGGTCCGGGACAGGGGGACTACAATGAGCAGTTCTTC. This gives the protein CASSWGPGQGDYNEQFF.

The genes are TRBV5-1 and TRBJ2-1; no firm D call. Germline CDR1 reads SGHRS; CDR2 reads YFSETQ. The CDR3 has 14 amino acids. V was cut by 3 bases and J by 3 bases, with 10 bases left in between. The chain's CDR3 is CASSSAPSYNEQFF. The CDR3 nucleotides are TGCGCCAGCAGCTCCGCCCCTAGCTACAATGAGCAGTTCTTC.

The rearrangement joins TRBV5-4 to TRBJ2-3; maybe TRBD1 (6 bases). The germline V and J ends were trimmed by 4 bases and 6 bases, with 18 bases remaining between them. Per the germline V gene, CDR1 is SGHNT and CDR2 is YYREEE (reference sequence). This CDR3 comprises 15 residues. The CDR3 DNA sequence: TGTGCCAGCAGCCTCCCCGGACAGAGGCCCGATACGCAGTATTTT. The encoded protein is CASSLPGQRPDTQYF.

V and J are TRBV4-1 and TRBJ2-7; 7 positions match TRBD1. Germline CDR1 reads MGHRA; CDR2 reads YSYEKL. The trim removed 4 bases at V and 1 base at J, leaving 4 bases unmatched. CDR3 size: 14 residues. CDR3 nucleotides: TGCGCCAGCAGCCTGGGACAGATGTCCTACGAGCAGTACTTC. It codes for CASSLGQMSYEQYF.

The rearrangement joins TRBV5-1 to TRBJ1-1; no clear D gene. The V gene lost 4 bases and the J gene lost 6 bases, with 16 bases spanning the gap. CDR1 is SGHRS and CDR2 is YFSETQ in the germline V gene. CDR3 length: 14 amino acids. The CDR3 DNA follows: TGCGCCAGCAGCCCGATGGGAGGGTTCGCTGAAGCTTTCTTT. This gives the protein CASSPMGGFAEAFF.

This clone occurred once. V usage is TRBV19 and J usage is TRBJ2-1, with a tentative D call TRBD2 (5 bases). Per the germline V gene, CDR1 is LNHDA and CDR2 is SQIVND (reference sequence). The V gene lost 5 bases and the J gene lost 2 bases, with 19 bases spanning the gap. The CDR3 consists of 17 residues. The CDR3 region is CASSAHASLAPYNEQFF. The DNA for the CDR3 is TGTGCCAGTAGTGCTCATGCCTCCCTAGCTCCCTACAATGAGCAGTTCTTC.

The V call is TRBV6-5, the J call TRBJ2-3; D is ambiguous. The germline V and J ends were trimmed by 6 bases and 4 bases, with 17 bases remaining between them. The CDR3 length is 15 residues. Germline values: CDR1 MNHEY, CDR2 SVGAGI. For the CDR3, the DNA is TGTGCCAGCAGAACTACGCGGTCCGGAGCAGATACGCAGTATTTT. It specifies CASRTTRSGADTQYF.

This chain connects TRBV5-1 to TRBJ2-3, with no clear D. The CDR3 totals 12 residues. V shed 1 base and J shed 4 bases, with 4 bases lying between them. The germline V gene has CDR1 SGHRS and CDR2 YFSETQ. Written as DNA, the CDR3 is TGCGCCAGCAGCTTGTCTGCAGATACGCAGTATTTT. Translated: CASSLSADTQYF.

This chain uses TRBV7-9 with TRBJ2-5; perhaps TRBD1 as D (5 bases). Between the trimmed V and J ends, which lost 2 bases and 1 base, there was a span of 23 bases. The CDR3 spans 19 residues. The V gene's germline CDR1 is SEHNR and CDR2 FQNEAQ (reference sequence). CDR3: CASSLTLSTAPNAQETQYF. CDR3 nucleotides: TGTGCCAGCAGCTTAACCCTGTCGACAGCTCCCAACGCCCAAGAGACCCAGTACTTC.

This chain links TRBV2 with TRBJ2-1; 12 nucleotides line up with TRBD2. This CDR3 comprises 16 residues. The germline gives CDR1 SNHLY, CDR2 FYNNEI. The junction had 8 bases not matched to a gene; V was cut back by 4 bases and J by 7 bases. CDR3 loop: CASSALTSGSRNEQFF. CDR3 in DNA: TGTGCCAGCAGTGCCTTGACTAGCGGGAGTAGGAATGAGCAGTTCTTC.